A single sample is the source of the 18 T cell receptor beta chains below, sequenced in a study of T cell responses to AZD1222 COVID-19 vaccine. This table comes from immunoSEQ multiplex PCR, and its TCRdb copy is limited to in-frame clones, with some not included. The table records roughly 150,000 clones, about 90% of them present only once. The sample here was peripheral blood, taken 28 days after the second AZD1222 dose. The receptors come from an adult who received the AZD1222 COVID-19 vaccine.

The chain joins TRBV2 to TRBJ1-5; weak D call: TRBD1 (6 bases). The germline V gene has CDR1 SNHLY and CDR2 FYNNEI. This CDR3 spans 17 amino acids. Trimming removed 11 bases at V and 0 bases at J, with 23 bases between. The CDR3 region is CAGPGHNLVYSNQPQHF. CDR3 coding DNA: TGTGCCGGTCCGGGACACAATCTGGTCTATAGCAATCAGCCCCAGCATTTT.

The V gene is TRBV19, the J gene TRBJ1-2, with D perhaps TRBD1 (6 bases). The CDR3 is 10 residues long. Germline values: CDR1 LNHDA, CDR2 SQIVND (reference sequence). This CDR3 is CSSGDYGYTF. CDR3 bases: TGTAGCTCAGGGGACTATGGCTACACCTTC.

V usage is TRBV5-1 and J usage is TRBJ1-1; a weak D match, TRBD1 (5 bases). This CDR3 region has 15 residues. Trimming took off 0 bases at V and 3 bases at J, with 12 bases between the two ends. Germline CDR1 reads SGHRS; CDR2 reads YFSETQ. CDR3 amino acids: CASSLEPGLYTEAFF. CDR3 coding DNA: TGCGCCAGCAGCTTGGAACCAGGGTTGTACACTGAAGCTTTCTTT.

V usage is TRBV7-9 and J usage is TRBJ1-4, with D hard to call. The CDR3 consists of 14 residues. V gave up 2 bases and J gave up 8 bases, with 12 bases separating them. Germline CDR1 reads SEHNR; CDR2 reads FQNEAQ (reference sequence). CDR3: CASSLKVGREKLFF. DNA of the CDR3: TGTGCCAGCAGCTTAAAAGTCGGCAGGGAAAAACTGTTTTTT.

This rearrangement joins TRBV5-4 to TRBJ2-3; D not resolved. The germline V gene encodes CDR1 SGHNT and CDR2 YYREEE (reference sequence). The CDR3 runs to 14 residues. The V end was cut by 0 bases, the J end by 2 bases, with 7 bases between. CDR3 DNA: TGTGCCAGCAGCTTGGACACGCACACAGATACGCAGTATTTT. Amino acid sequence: CASSLDTHTDTQYF.

This chain's CDR3 is CASSLEQGNTIYF. Written as DNA, the CDR3 is TGCGCCAGCAGCTTGGAACAGGGAAACACCATATATTTT. V and J are TRBV5-1 and TRBJ1-3; D unresolved. The CDR3 runs 13 residues. The V end was cut by 0 bases, the J end by 4 bases, with 5 bases between. Germline V gene lookup returns CDR1 SGHRS and CDR2 YFSETQ.

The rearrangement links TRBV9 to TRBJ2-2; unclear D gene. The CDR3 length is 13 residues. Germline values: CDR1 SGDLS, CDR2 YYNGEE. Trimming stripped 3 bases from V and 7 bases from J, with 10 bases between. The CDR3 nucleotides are TGTGCCAGCAGCGCCCTAGGAGTCGGGGAGCTGTTTTTT. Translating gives CASSALGVGELFF. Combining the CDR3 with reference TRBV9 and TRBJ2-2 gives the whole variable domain DSGVTQTPKHLITATGQRVTLRCSPRSGDLSVYWYQQSLDQGLQFLIQYYNGEERAKGNILERFSAQQFPDLHSELNLSSLELGDSALYFCASSALGVGELFFGEGSRLTVL.

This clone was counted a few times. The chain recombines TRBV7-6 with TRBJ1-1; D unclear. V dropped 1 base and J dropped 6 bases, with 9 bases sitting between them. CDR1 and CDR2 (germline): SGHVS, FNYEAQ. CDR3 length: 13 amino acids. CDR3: CASSLGTRAEAFF. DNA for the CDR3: TGTGCCAGCAGCTTAGGTACTAGGGCTGAAGCTTTCTTT.

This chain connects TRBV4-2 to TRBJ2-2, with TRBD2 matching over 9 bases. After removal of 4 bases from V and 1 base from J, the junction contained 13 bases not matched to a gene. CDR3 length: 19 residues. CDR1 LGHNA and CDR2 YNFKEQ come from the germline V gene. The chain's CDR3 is CASSLTGGLAGVNTGELFF. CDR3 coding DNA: TGTGCCAGCAGCCTAACAGGAGGGTTAGCGGGGGTGAACACCGGGGAGCTGTTTTTT.

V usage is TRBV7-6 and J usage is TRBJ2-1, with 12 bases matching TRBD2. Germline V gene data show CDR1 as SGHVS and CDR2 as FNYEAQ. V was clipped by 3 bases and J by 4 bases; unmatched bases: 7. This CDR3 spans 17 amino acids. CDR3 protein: CASSFTPSGREYNEQFF. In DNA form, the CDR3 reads TGTGCCAGCAGCTTCACCCCTAGCGGGAGGGAGTACAATGAGCAGTTCTTC. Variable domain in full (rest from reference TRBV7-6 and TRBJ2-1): GAGVSQSPRYKVTKRGQDVALRCDPISGHVSLYWYRQALGQGPEFLTYFNYEAQQDKSGLPNDRFSAERPEGSISTLTIQRTEQRDSAMYRCASSFTPSGREYNEQFFGPGTRLTVL.

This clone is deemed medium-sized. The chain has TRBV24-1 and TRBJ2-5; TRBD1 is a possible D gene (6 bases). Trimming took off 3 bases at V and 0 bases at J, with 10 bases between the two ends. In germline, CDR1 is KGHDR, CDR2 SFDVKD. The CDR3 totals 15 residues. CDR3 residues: CATSDPDRYQETQYF. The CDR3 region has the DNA TGTGCCACCAGTGATCCCGACAGGTACCAAGAGACCCAGTACTTC.

CDR3 DNA sequence: TGTGCCAGCAGCTTGGGGGCGAACTCTGGAAACACCATATATTTT. Encoded protein: CASSLGANSGNTIYF. The rearrangement links TRBV5-4 to TRBJ1-3; D ambiguous. V shed 0 bases and J shed 0 bases, with 7 bases lying between them. The CDR3 consists of 15 residues. In germline, CDR1 is SGHNT, CDR2 YYREEE (reference sequence).

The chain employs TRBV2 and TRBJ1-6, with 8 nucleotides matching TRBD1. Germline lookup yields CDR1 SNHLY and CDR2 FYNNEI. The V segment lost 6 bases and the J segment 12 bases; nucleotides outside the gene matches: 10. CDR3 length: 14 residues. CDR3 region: CASSPGQASLPLHF. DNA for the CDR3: TGTGCCAGCAGCCCGGGACAGGCGTCCTTACCCCTCCACTTT. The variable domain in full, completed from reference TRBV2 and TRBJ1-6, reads EPEVTQTPSHQVTQMGQEVILRCVPISNHLYFYWYRQILGQKVEFLVSFYNNEISEKSEIFDDQFSVERPDGSNFTLKIRSTKLEDSAMYFCASSPGQASLPLHFGNGTRLTVT.

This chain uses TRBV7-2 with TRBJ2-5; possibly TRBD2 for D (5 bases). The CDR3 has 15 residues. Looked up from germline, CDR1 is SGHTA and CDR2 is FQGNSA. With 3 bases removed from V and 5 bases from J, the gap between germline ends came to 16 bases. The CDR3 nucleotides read TGTGCCAGCAGCTTGAGCGGTGAGATCATTGAGACCCAGTACTTC. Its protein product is CASSLSGEIIETQYF. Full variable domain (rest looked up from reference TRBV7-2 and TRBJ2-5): GAGVSQSPSNKVTEKGKDVELRCDPISGHTALYWYRQSLGQGLEFLIYFQGNSAPDKSGLPSDRFSAERTGGSVSTLTIQRTQQEDSAVYLCASSLSGEIIETQYFGPGTRLLVL.

The CDR3 loop reads CASGRDGPFNYGYTF. CDR3 DNA: TGTGCCAGCGGCCGGGACGGACCCTTTAACTATGGCTACACCTTC. The J gene is TRBJ1-2, the V gene TRBV27; D possibly corresponds to TRBD1 (5 bases). Between the trimmed V and J ends, which lost 8 bases and 1 base, there was a span of 17 bases. CDR1 and CDR2 from the germline V gene are MNHEY and SMNVEV (reference sequence). This CDR3 region has 15 residues.

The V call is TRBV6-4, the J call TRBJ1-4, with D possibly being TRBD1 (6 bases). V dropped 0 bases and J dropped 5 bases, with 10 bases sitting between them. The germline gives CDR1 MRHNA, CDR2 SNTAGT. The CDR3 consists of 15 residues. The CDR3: CASSDSGRGNEKLFF. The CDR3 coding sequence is TGTGCCAGCAGTGACTCCGGCAGGGGAAATGAAAAACTGTTTTTT.

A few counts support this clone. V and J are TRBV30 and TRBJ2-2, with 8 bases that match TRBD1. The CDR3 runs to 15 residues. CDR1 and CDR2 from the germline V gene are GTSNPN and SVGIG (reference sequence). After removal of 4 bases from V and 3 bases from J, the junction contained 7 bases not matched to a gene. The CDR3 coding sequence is TGTGCCTGGAATCCGCCGGGACAGGACACCGGGGAGCTGTTTTTT. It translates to CAWNPPGQDTGELFF.

The CDR3 region is CASSYTRSPNTEAFF. The CDR3 bases are TGTGCCAGCAGCTATACCAGATCTCCGAACACTGAAGCTTTCTTT. The chain combines TRBV11-2 with TRBJ1-1; D is unresolved. This CDR3 contains 15 residues. The germline V and J ends were trimmed by 4 bases and 1 base, with 13 bases remaining between them. CDR1 is SGHAT and CDR2 is FQNNGV in the germline V gene.